Each of the 7 T cell receptor beta chains below was sequenced from the same sample in a study of post-analysis software for immune sequencing data. Study-wide results and limits: Patients had higher frequencies than controls of about five TRBV segments, including TRBV5-6, TRBV5-1 and TRBV20-1.

The antigens these receptors bind are not known. The authors incorporated unique molecular identifiers into the TCR beta cDNA libraries. Via MiXCR, TCRdb re-called the PCR reads, giving one row per CDR3 protein. Among about half a million distinct CDR3 sequences listed, 34% were seen once. The sequenced sample consisted of blood. These receptors all stem from a girl under 18 with multiple sclerosis.

The chain is built from TRBV6-5 and TRBJ2-1, with D tentatively TRBD1 (5 bases). The CDR3 totals 17 residues. V was pared by 4 bases and J by 8 bases, with 24 bases between. CDR1 and CDR2 from the germline V gene are MNHEY and SVGAGI. CDR3 bases: TGTGCCAGCAGTTCAGGGCCAAGGATACTACAATTTTATGAGCAGTTCTTC. It is translated as CASSSGPRILQFYEQFF.

This clonotype has at least ten counts. This chain joins TRBV6-6 and TRBJ2-1; perhaps TRBD1 as D (6 bases). Germline V gene sequence: CDR1 MNHNY, CDR2 SVGAGI (reference sequence). Trimming cost V 5 bases and J 7 bases, with 15 bases left between them. The CDR3 is 14 amino acids. The CDR3 DNA follows: TGTGCCAGCAGTCCCGGGACAATACATAATGAGCAGTTCTTC. This gives the protein CASSPGTIHNEQFF.

This chain uses TRBV12-3 or TRBV12-4 with TRBJ1-2; 9 nucleotides line up with TRBD1. The V and J ends lost 8 bases and 8 bases, in that order; junction bases with no gene match: 9. This CDR3 region has 13 residues. DNA for the CDR3: TGTGCCAGCGGCTGGACAGGGGCTTCGGGCTACACCTTC. Protein: CASGWTGASGYTF.

The chain recombines TRBV7-9 with TRBJ2-3; the D gene is possibly TRBD1 (6 bases). V was shortened by 5 bases and J by 3 bases, with 21 bases between the two germline ends. Germline V gene lookup returns CDR1 SEHNR and CDR2 FQNEAQ (reference sequence). The CDR3 runs 17 residues. Here the CDR3 DNA reads TGTGCCAGCAGCCCCAGACAGGCTAGCACCGGGACAGATACGCAGTATTTT. It yields the protein CASSPRQASTGTDTQYF.

The CDR3 DNA follows: TGTGCCAACACCTTCAGCAATCAGCCCCAGCATTTT. It codes for CANTFSNQPQHF. The gene calls are TRBV7-9 and TRBJ1-5; D not resolved. V was cut by 10 bases and J by 1 base, with 8 bases left in between. This CDR3 spans 12 amino acids. Per the germline V gene, CDR1 is SEHNR and CDR2 is FQNEAQ (reference sequence). The complete variable domain, with remaining parts taken from reference TRBV7-9 and TRBJ1-5, reads DTGVSQNPRHKITKRGQNVTFRCDPISEHNRLYWYRQTLGQGPEFLTYFQNEAQLEKSRLLSDRFSAERPKGSFSTLEIQRTEQGDSAMYLCANTFSNQPQHFGDGTRLSIL.

The chain carries TRBV4-1 and TRBJ1-4; 7 bases match TRBD1. Germline CDR1 and CDR2: MGHRA and YSYEKL. Trimming took 4 bases from V and 8 from J; bases not matched to a gene: 1. The length of the CDR3 is 12 residues. CDR3 loop: CASSPDREKLFF. CDR3 DNA: TGCGCCAGCAGCCCGGACAGGGAAAAACTGTTTTTT.

V gene TRBV10-2 combines with J gene TRBJ2-3; D remains unclear. V gave up 3 bases and J gave up 1 base, with 8 bases separating them. CDR1 WSHSY and CDR2 SAAADI come from the germline V gene. The CDR3 is 14 amino acids. CDR3 DNA sequence: TGCGCCAGCAGTGATTTAGTGGGCACAGATACGCAGTATTTT. As protein: CASSDLVGTDTQYF.